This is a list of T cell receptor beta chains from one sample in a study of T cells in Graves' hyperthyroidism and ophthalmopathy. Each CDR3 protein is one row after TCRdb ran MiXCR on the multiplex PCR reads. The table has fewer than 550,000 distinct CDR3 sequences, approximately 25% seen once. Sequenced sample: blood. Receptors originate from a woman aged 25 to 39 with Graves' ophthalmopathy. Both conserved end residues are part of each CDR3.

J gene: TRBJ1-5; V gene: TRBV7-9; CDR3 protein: CASSLTGPQDQPQHF
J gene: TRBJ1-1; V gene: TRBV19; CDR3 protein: CASSTGQGNTEAFF
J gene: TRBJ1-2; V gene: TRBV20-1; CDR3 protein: CSARPGSEGGLGYTF
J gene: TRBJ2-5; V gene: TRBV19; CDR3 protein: CATGPISQETQYF
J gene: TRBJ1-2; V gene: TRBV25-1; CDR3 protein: CASSETSSSNYGYTF
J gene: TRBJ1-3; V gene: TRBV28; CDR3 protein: CASERPGWSGNTIYF
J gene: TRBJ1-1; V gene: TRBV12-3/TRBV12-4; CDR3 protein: CASRENSYTEAFF
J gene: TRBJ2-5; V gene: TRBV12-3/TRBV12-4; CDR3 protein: CASRPGTSGSKTQYF
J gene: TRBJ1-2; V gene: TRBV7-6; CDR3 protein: CASSLVPGSNYGYTF
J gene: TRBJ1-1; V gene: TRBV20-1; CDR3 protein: CSARVRDTEAFF
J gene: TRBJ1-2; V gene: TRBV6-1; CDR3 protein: CASSERAPYGYTF
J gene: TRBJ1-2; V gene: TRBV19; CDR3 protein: CASILTGTYGYTF
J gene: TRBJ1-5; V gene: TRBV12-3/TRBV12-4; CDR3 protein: CASSLDDRGDDQPQHF
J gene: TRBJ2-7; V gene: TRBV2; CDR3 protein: CGSTRRSGSYEQYF
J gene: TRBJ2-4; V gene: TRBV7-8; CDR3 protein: CASSLRIGTAKNIQYF
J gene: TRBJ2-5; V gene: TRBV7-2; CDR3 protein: CASSFRLGSGQTQYF
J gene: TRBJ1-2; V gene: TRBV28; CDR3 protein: CASRPVNYGYTF
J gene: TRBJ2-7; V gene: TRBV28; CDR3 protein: CASSFQGVGTYEQYF
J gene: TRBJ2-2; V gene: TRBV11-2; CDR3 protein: CASSLRGGAINTGELFF
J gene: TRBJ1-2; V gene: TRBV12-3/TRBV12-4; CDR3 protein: CASSFNRRGGYTF
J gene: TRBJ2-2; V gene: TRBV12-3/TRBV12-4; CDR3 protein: CASSWRNTGELFF
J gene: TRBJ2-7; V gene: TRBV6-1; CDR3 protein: CASSEGRYRDGRYSEQYF